The next 18 T cell receptor beta chains were all read from a single sample in a study of T cells in Graves' hyperthyroidism and ophthalmopathy. Researchers took RNA transcripts and amplified the TCR beta CDR3 regions from them. Researchers ran a first-round RT-PCR on the TCR CDR3 using the HTBI primer set. MiXCR, run by TCRdb on the multiplex PCR reads, gives a single entry per CDR3 protein. The sample comprises roughly 400,000 distinct CDR3 sequences, around an eighth of which are singletons, and 25% to 30% rests with the top ten. Sequenced: blood. The receptors here all came from a man over 45 with Graves' ophthalmopathy.

Only a few counts were recorded for this clonotype. The V gene is TRBV18, the J gene TRBJ1-1; D is possibly TRBD1 (6 bases). V lost 1 base and J lost 0, with 24 bases in between. Germline CDR1 and CDR2: KGHSH and LQKENI. CDR3 length: 20 residues. The CDR3 nucleotides are TGTGCCAGCTCACCACGATCGGGGATCGGGGGCTTGGGGATGAACACTGAAGCTTTCTTT. It specifies CASSPRSGIGGLGMNTEAFF.

Here the CDR3 DNA reads TGCAGCGTTGAATTCGGGACTGATGGCTACACCTTC. This encodes CSVEFGTDGYTF. The chain couples TRBV29-1 to TRBJ1-2, with a possible D match to TRBD1 (5 bases). Trimming cost V 2 bases and J 6 bases, with 10 bases left between them. The CDR3 loop spans 12 amino acids. Looked up from germline, CDR1 is SQVTM and CDR2 is ANQGSEA.

This clonotype was observed at least ten times. This sequence joins TRBV6-1 and TRBJ2-7, with D possibly matching TRBD2 (6 bases). The ends were cut back, 2 bases at V and 0 bases at J, with 11 bases in the middle. Germline V CDR1 and CDR2: MNHNS, SASEGT. The length of the CDR3 is 15 residues. The CDR3 nucleotides are TGTGCCAGCAGTGAATTGCCTAGCGACTCCTACGAGCAGTACTTC. As protein: CASSELPSDSYEQYF.

The sample holds many counts of this clonotype. The chain joins TRBV2 to TRBJ2-7; 8 positions agree with TRBD2. The junction had 5 bases not matched to a gene; V was cut back by 1 base and J by 0 bases. Germline lookup yields CDR1 SNHLY and CDR2 FYNNEI. The CDR3 consists of 16 residues. The CDR3 reads CASSEEVGLVSYEQYF. The CDR3 nucleotides read TGTGCCAGCAGTGAAGAGGTGGGACTAGTCTCCTACGAGCAGTACTTC.

This clonotype was seen repeatedly, ten times or more. The chain is built from TRBV7-9 and TRBJ2-1; 7 bases match TRBD1. The germline gives CDR1 SEHNR, CDR2 FQNEAQ (reference sequence). V was clipped by 5 bases and J by 5 bases; unmatched bases: 9. The CDR3 runs to 15 residues. CDR3 coding DNA: TGTGCCAGCAGCCAGCCCAGGGACAGAAACAATGAGCAGTTCTTC. It yields the protein CASSQPRDRNNEQFF.

As regards this clonotype: A much bigger clone sits one base away, suggesting this may be a read error. This chain uses TRBV7-3 with TRBJ1-4, with 7 bases identical to TRBD1. CDR3 length equals 15 residues. The trim removed 0 bases at V and 7 bases at J, leaving 5 bases unmatched. The germline V gene encodes CDR1 SGHTA and CDR2 FQGTGA. CDR3 in DNA: TGTGCCAGCAGCTTAACAGGGGGCGTGGGTGAAAAACTGTTTTTT. Encoded protein: CASSLTGGVGEKLFF.

This clonotype was counted at least ten times. This chain connects TRBV5-1 to TRBJ2-3; a possible D gene is TRBD1 (6 bases). The germline CDR1 and CDR2 sequences are SGHRS and YFSETQ. This CDR3 spans 16 amino acids. The ends were cut back, 4 bases at V and 2 bases at J, with 17 bases in the middle. CDR3 loop: CASSNLDRNPTDTQYF. In DNA form, the CDR3 reads TGCGCCAGCAGCAACCTCGACAGGAACCCCACAGATACGCAGTATTTT.

This clonotype was detected ten times or more. This sequence joins TRBV3-1 and TRBJ2-3, with 12 bases aligning to TRBD2. Germline CDR1 LGHDT, CDR2 YNNKEL (reference sequence). The CDR3 totals 18 residues. Trimming cost V 0 bases and J 5 bases; bases outside gene matches: 9. CDR3 sequence (DNA): TGTGCCAGCAGCCAAGAGGGGAGACTAGCGGGAGTGGTAGATACGCAGTATTTT. Translation: CASSQEGRLAGVVDTQYF.

This clonotype was picked up many times. The rearrangement joins TRBV11-2 to TRBJ2-7, with D maybe TRBD2 (6 bases). V lost 1 base to trimming and J lost 0 bases, with 13 bases between them. The CDR3 has 16 residues. The V gene's germline CDR1 is SGHAT and CDR2 FQNNGV. The CDR3 DNA follows: TGTGCCAGCAGCTTAGGTTGGGCGGGATCCTCCTACGAGCAGTACTTC. Amino acids: CASSLGWAGSSYEQYF.

This clonotype was counted only a few times. The rearrangement links TRBV7-9 to TRBJ2-2; D unclear. V dropped 9 bases and J dropped 2 bases, with 13 bases sitting between them. There are 14 residues in the CDR3. Germline V CDR1 and CDR2: SEHNR, FQNEAQ (reference sequence). CDR3 DNA sequence: TGTGCCAGTAGTTTTATGGGAAACACCGGGGAGCTGTTTTTT. Its protein is CASSFMGNTGELFF.

In this sample, this clonotype turned up a few times. The chain is built from TRBV6-1 and TRBJ2-3; D perhaps matches TRBD1 (6 bases). The CDR3 totals 16 residues. The germline CDR1 and CDR2 sequences are MNHNS and SASEGT. V was shortened by 9 bases and J by 5 bases, with 24 bases between the two germline ends. The CDR3 nucleotides are TGTGCCAGTGGGCGGTTAGGTGGGGGCGAGGGAGATACGCAGTATTTT. Its translation is CASGRLGGGEGDTQYF.

This clonotype has just a few counts. The V call is TRBV5-6, the J call TRBJ2-1; D gene uncertain. Per germline, CDR1 SGHDT and CDR2 YYEEEE. The CDR3 is 17 amino acids. Trimming took 0 bases from V and 0 from J, leaving 13 bases between them. The CDR3 spells CASSLGLGRSSYNEQFF. CDR3 coding DNA: TGTGCCAGCAGCTTGGGTTTAGGGCGGAGCTCCTACAATGAGCAGTTCTTC.

Only a few counts were recorded for this clonotype. V gene TRBV7-8 combines with J gene TRBJ2-5, with 14 bases lining up with TRBD2. This CDR3 comprises 18 residues. V lost 4 bases and J lost 2; bases outside the gene matches: 9. The germline gives CDR1 SGHVS, CDR2 FQNEAQ. The CDR3 loop reads CASSWGGLAGVEQETQYF. CDR3 in DNA: TGTGCCAGCAGCTGGGGGGGACTAGCGGGAGTAGAACAAGAGACCCAGTACTTC.

Here the CDR3 DNA reads TGTGCCAGCAGCTCCGACGACAGCAACACAGATACGCAGTATTTT. This sequence encodes CASSSDDSNTDTQYF. V and J are TRBV11-3 and TRBJ2-3; weak D call: TRBD1 (5 bases). The CDR3 length is 15 residues. Trimming pared 4 bases from V and 2 bases from J, leaving 13 bases between. Germline V gene data show CDR1 as SGHNT and CDR2 as YENEEA.

This clonotype was seen ten or more times. The V gene is TRBV5-1, the J gene TRBJ2-7, with 8 bases that match TRBD2. The CDR3 is 15 amino acids. CDR1 is SGHRS and CDR2 is YFSETQ in the germline V gene. Trimming at V came to 4 bases and at J to 4 bases, leaving 10 bases not matched to a gene. The DNA of the CDR3 is TGCGCCAGCAGCCCGGGGGGGGGGACGGCGTACGAGCAGTACTTC. It encodes CASSPGGGTAYEQYF.

Comments on this clonotype: This may be a read error, as it is one base from a much larger clone. V and J are TRBV28 and TRBJ2-7, with D unresolved. Deletions cut 6 bases from V and 2 bases from J, with 11 bases between. Germline V CDR1 and CDR2: MDHEN, SYDVKM. The length of the CDR3 is 13 residues. CDR3 bases: TGTGCCAGCAGAAATACAGAGACCTACGAGCAGTACTTC. Protein sequence: CASRNTETYEQYF. Full variable domain (outside the CDR3, taken from reference TRBV28 and TRBJ2-7): DVKVTQSSRYLVKRTGEKVFLECVQDMDHENMFWYRQDPGLGLRLIYFSYDVKMKEKGDIPEGYSVSREKKERFSLILESASTNQTSMYLCASRNTETYEQYFGPGTRLTVT.

The chain couples TRBV7-2 to TRBJ2-7, with 13 bases that match TRBD2. The germline V gene encodes CDR1 SGHTA and CDR2 FQGNSA. The CDR3 length is 18 residues. Trimming removed 4 bases from V and 7 bases from J; junction bases left unmatched: 16. CDR3 DNA sequence: TGTGCCAGCAGCTACACCGGGACTAGCGGGAAGAAGCTCGTGGAGCAGTACTTC. Protein product: CASSYTGTSGKKLVEQYF. The full variable domain, in which reference TRBV7-2 and TRBJ2-7 provide the parts outside the CDR3, is GAGVSQSPSNKVTEKGKDVELRCDPISGHTALYWYRQSLGQGLEFLIYFQGNSAPDKSGLPSDRFSAERTGGSVSTLTIQRTQQEDSAVYLCASSYTGTSGKKLVEQYFGPGTRLTVT.

There are many counts of this clonotype. The V and J genes are TRBV3-1 and TRBJ1-4, with D possibly matching TRBD1 (6 bases). The V gene's germline CDR1 is LGHDT and CDR2 YNNKEL (reference sequence). The CDR3 covers 16 residues. V lost 3 bases to trimming and J lost 0 bases, with 11 bases between them. The CDR3 reads CASSQTTGATNEKLFF. DNA for the CDR3: TGTGCCAGCAGCCAGACGACAGGAGCAACTAATGAAAAACTGTTTTTT.